The rows below give T cell receptor beta chains drawn from one sample of a study of shared clonotypes between healthy human individuals. The table came from immunoSEQ multiplex PCR; TCRdb's copy has only in-frame clones and leaves some out. The sample carries roughly 2.1 million clones, about 93% recorded once. The specimen was naive CD8+ T cells from PBMCs. The receptors originated from a man aged 18 to 30 in good health. Some clones in this sample may be carry-over from other donors' samples. The CDR3 runs from the conserved cysteine through the conserved F or W. A D gene is named only where the DNA matches it firmly. Clone size is given for some rows only: seen once, a few or many times, or a class if the clone is expanded.

d_gene: .
j_gene: TRBJ1-1
abundance: .
v_gene: TRBV27
CDR3aa: CATSGGVEAFF
CDR3nt: TGTGCCACCTCGGGGGGAGTTGAAGCTTTCTTT

d_gene: TRBD2
j_gene: TRBJ2-4
abundance: .
v_gene: TRBV11-2
CDR3aa: CASSPTGLAGGTAKNIQYF
CDR3nt: TGTGCCAGCAGCCCAACCGGACTAGCGGGAGGAACAGCCAAAAACATTCAGTACTTC

d_gene: .
j_gene: TRBJ2-3
abundance: .
v_gene: TRBV5-6
CDR3aa: CASSSGLAVNTDTQYF
CDR3nt: TGTGCCAGCAGCTCGGGATTAGCGGTTAACACAGATACGCAGTATTTT

d_gene: TRBD2
j_gene: TRBJ2-1
abundance: .
v_gene: TRBV9
CDR3aa: CASSARTSGTPSDEQFF
CDR3nt: TGTGCCAGCAGCGCGAGGACTAGCGGGACCCCAAGCGATGAGCAGTTCTTC

d_gene: .
j_gene: TRBJ2-7
abundance: once
v_gene: TRBV4-2
CDR3aa: CASSLGQAVGVLGEQYF
CDR3nt: TGTGCCAGCAGCCTTGGCCAAGCAGTGGGAGTTTTGGGCGAGCAGTACTTC

d_gene: TRBD2
j_gene: TRBJ2-7
abundance: .
v_gene: TRBV5-1
CDR3aa: CASSLGREVDEQYF
CDR3nt: TGCGCCAGCAGCTTGGGGCGGGAGGTTGACGAGCAGTACTTC

d_gene: .
j_gene: TRBJ2-1
abundance: .
v_gene: TRBV27
CDR3aa: CASRSYGRTYNEQFF
CDR3nt: TGTGCCAGCAGATCGTACGGGCGTACCTACAATGAGCAGTTCTTC

d_gene: TRBD1
j_gene: TRBJ2-7
abundance: .
v_gene: TRBV4-1
CDR3aa: CASSHRTGGTYEQYF
CDR3nt: TGCGCCAGCAGCCACCGGACAGGGGGTACCTACGAGCAGTACTTC

d_gene: TRBD1
j_gene: TRBJ1-1
abundance: few
v_gene: TRBV7-9
CDR3aa: CASSLLRTGNTEAFF
CDR3nt: TGTGCCAGCAGCTTACTACGGACAGGGAACACTGAAGCTTTCTTT

d_gene: .
j_gene: TRBJ2-1
abundance: .
v_gene: TRBV28
CDR3aa: CASSTPREGVYNEQFF
CDR3nt: TGTGCCAGCAGTACCCCCAGGGAGGGGGTATACAATGAGCAGTTCTTC

d_gene: .
j_gene: TRBJ1-2
abundance: .
v_gene: TRBV6-5
CDR3aa: CASGLQGNYYGYTF
CDR3nt: TGTGCCAGCGGACTTCAGGGGAACTACTATGGCTACACCTTC

d_gene: TRBD2
j_gene: TRBJ2-7
abundance: .
v_gene: TRBV6-1
CDR3aa: CASREGLAATYEQYF
CDR3nt: TGTGCCAGCAGAGAAGGACTAGCGGCAACCTACGAGCAGTACTTC

d_gene: TRBD1
j_gene: TRBJ2-5
abundance: .
v_gene: TRBV4-1
CDR3aa: CASSQVTGPQETQYF
CDR3nt: TGCGCCAGCAGCCAGGTGACAGGGCCCCAAGAGACCCAGTACTTC

d_gene: .
j_gene: TRBJ1-1
abundance: few
v_gene: TRBV4-1
CDR3aa: CASSQKIGQFSEAFF
CDR3nt: TGCGCCAGCAGCCAAAAGATCGGGCAGTTCTCTGAAGCTTTCTTT

d_gene: .
j_gene: TRBJ2-6
abundance: .
v_gene: TRBV7-9
CDR3aa: CASSLGVTGANVLTF
CDR3nt: TGTGCCAGCAGTTTAGGGGTCACTGGGGCCAACGTCCTGACTTTC

d_gene: TRBD2
j_gene: TRBJ2-7
abundance: .
v_gene: TRBV7-9
CDR3aa: CATRGGSSYEQYF
CDR3nt: TGTGCCACTCGTGGCGGGAGCTCCTACGAGCAGTACTTC

d_gene: TRBD1
j_gene: TRBJ2-7
abundance: .
v_gene: TRBV28
CDR3aa: CASSSRTGSYEQYF
CDR3nt: TGTGCCAGCAGTTCCCGGACAGGCTCCTACGAGCAGTACTTC

d_gene: .
j_gene: TRBJ2-7
abundance: .
v_gene: TRBV7-9
CDR3aa: CASSPNWGGGSKYF
CDR3nt: .

d_gene: .
j_gene: TRBJ2-1
abundance: .
v_gene: TRBV19
CDR3aa: CASSIRYNEQFF
CDR3nt: TGTGCCAGTAGTATCAGATACAATGAGCAGTTCTTC

d_gene: TRBD1
j_gene: TRBJ2-7
abundance: .
v_gene: TRBV19
CDR3aa: CASSIRGPGTGDYEQYF
CDR3nt: TGTGCCAGTAGTATTAGGGGACCGGGGACAGGGGACTACGAGCAGTACTTC

d_gene: TRBD1
j_gene: TRBJ1-2
abundance: once
v_gene: TRBV5-6
CDR3aa: CASSPRDRVNYGYTF
CDR3nt: TGTGCCAGCAGCCCCCGGGACAGGGTAAACTATGGCTACACCTTC

d_gene: TRBD2
j_gene: TRBJ2-1
abundance: .
v_gene: TRBV11-3
CDR3aa: CASSLGPSGSDEQFF
CDR3nt: TGTGCCAGCAGCTTAGGGCCTAGCGGGAGCGATGAGCAGTTCTTC

d_gene: TRBD2
j_gene: TRBJ2-3
abundance: .
v_gene: TRBV7-9
CDR3aa: CASSGLTSVMFGTDTQYF
CDR3nt: TGTGCCAGCAGCGGGCTGACTAGCGTGATGTTTGGCACAGATACGCAGTATTTT

d_gene: TRBD1
j_gene: TRBJ1-4
abundance: .
v_gene: TRBV7-9
CDR3aa: CASSSNTGTATNEKLFF
CDR3nt: TGTGCCAGCAGCTCCAATACAGGGACAGCAACTAATGAAAAACTGTTTTTT

d_gene: .
j_gene: TRBJ1-3
abundance: once
v_gene: TRBV29-1
CDR3aa: CSVEEDGFSGNTIYF
CDR3nt: TGCAGCGTTGAAGAAGACGGCTTCTCTGGAAACACCATATATTTT

d_gene: .
j_gene: TRBJ2-7
abundance: .
v_gene: TRBV4-1
CDR3aa: CASSQGGAGPYEQYF
CDR3nt: TGCGCCAGCAGCCAAGGTGGGGCGGGACCTTACGAGCAGTACTTC

d_gene: .
j_gene: TRBJ2-4
abundance: .
v_gene: TRBV7-6
CDR3aa: CASSRGQGPNIQYF
CDR3nt: TGTGCCAGCAGCCGAGGGCAGGGGCCAAACATTCAGTACTTC

d_gene: .
j_gene: TRBJ1-1
abundance: .
v_gene: TRBV19
CDR3aa: CASSTGQLNTEAFF
CDR3nt: TGTGCCAGTAGTACAGGACAGTTGAACACTGAAGCTTTCTTT

d_gene: TRBD1
j_gene: TRBJ2-7
abundance: .
v_gene: TRBV13
CDR3aa: CASSPGQNHYEQYF
CDR3nt: TGTGCCAGCAGCCCGGGACAGAATCATTACGAGCAGTACTTC

d_gene: .
j_gene: TRBJ2-1
abundance: .
v_gene: TRBV9
CDR3aa: CASSMISGAEQFF
CDR3nt: TGTGCCAGCAGCATGATTAGCGGAGCCGAGCAGTTCTTC

d_gene: TRBD1
j_gene: TRBJ2-7
abundance: .
v_gene: TRBV5-4
CDR3aa: CASSWRTGAVEQYF
CDR3nt: TGTGCCAGCAGCTGGAGGACAGGGGCCGTTGAGCAGTACTTC

d_gene: .
j_gene: TRBJ1-2
abundance: .
v_gene: TRBV27
CDR3aa: CASSSRADKYYTF
CDR3nt: TGTGCCAGCAGTTCCAGGGCCGACAAGTACTACACCTTC

d_gene: TRBD2
j_gene: TRBJ2-1
abundance: .
v_gene: TRBV27
CDR3aa: CASRTTSGSGEQFF
CDR3nt: TGTGCCAGCAGAACTACTAGCGGGAGCGGTGAGCAGTTCTTC

d_gene: TRBD1
j_gene: TRBJ1-1
abundance: .
v_gene: TRBV5-6
CDR3aa: CASSADRAYTEAFF
CDR3nt: TGTGCCAGCAGCGCGGACAGGGCCTACACTGAAGCTTTCTTT

d_gene: .
j_gene: TRBJ1-2
abundance: .
v_gene: TRBV4-3
CDR3aa: CASSPENVAHTEDYGYTF
CDR3nt: TGCGCCAGCAGCCCCGAAAACGTGGCACACACGGAAGACTATGGCTACACCTTC

d_gene: .
j_gene: TRBJ1-5
abundance: .
v_gene: TRBV4-2
CDR3aa: CASSQGTANQPQHF
CDR3nt: TGTGCCAGCAGCCAAGGGACAGCAAATCAGCCCCAGCATTTT

d_gene: TRBD1
j_gene: TRBJ2-7
abundance: .
v_gene: TRBV9
CDR3aa: CASSTQGQGKSGEQYF
CDR3nt: TGTGCCAGCAGCACTCAGGGACAGGGAAAATCGGGGGAGCAGTACTTC

d_gene: TRBD1
j_gene: TRBJ1-1
abundance: once
v_gene: TRBV6-5
CDR3aa: CASSYWDSMNTEAFF
CDR3nt: TGTGCCAGCAGTTACTGGGACAGCATGAACACTGAAGCTTTCTTT

d_gene: TRBD1
j_gene: TRBJ1-5
abundance: .
v_gene: TRBV15
CDR3aa: CATSRQGQGAAQPQHF
CDR3nt: TGTGCCACCAGCAGACAAGGACAGGGGGCAGCCCAGCCCCAGCATTTT

d_gene: .
j_gene: TRBJ2-7
abundance: .
v_gene: TRBV10-2
CDR3aa: CASSEDVLPYEQYF
CDR3nt: TGCGCCAGCAGTGAAGACGTCCTCCCCTACGAGCAGTACTTC

d_gene: .
j_gene: TRBJ2-3
abundance: .
v_gene: TRBV7-9
CDR3aa: CASSTTGEQYF
CDR3nt: TGTGCCAGCAGCACGACCGGGGAGCAGTATTTT

d_gene: .
j_gene: TRBJ1-5
abundance: .
v_gene: TRBV16
CDR3aa: CASSPGTRGYQPQHF
CDR3nt: TGTGCCAGCAGCCCGGGGACGAGGGGGTATCAGCCCCAGCATTTT

d_gene: .
j_gene: TRBJ2-7
abundance: .
v_gene: TRBV5-6
CDR3aa: CASSLRLAYEQYF
CDR3nt: TGTGCCAGCAGCTTACGGTTAGCCTACGAGCAGTACTTC

d_gene: .
j_gene: TRBJ2-1
abundance: .
v_gene: TRBV28
CDR3aa: CASSFPDNEQFF
CDR3nt: TGTGCCAGCAGTTTTCCCGACAATGAGCAGTTCTTC

d_gene: .
j_gene: TRBJ2-7
abundance: .
v_gene: TRBV6-6
CDR3aa: CASSYSRSHEQYF
CDR3nt: TGTGCCAGCAGTTACAGTAGATCCCACGAGCAGTACTTC

d_gene: TRBD1
j_gene: TRBJ2-7
abundance: once
v_gene: TRBV27
CDR3aa: CASSPSPGTGVYEQYF
CDR3nt: TGTGCCAGCAGTCCGTCCCCCGGGACAGGGGTCTACGAGCAGTACTTC

d_gene: .
j_gene: TRBJ2-2
abundance: .
v_gene: TRBV6-4
CDR3aa: CASSEDSFANTGELFF
CDR3nt: TGTGCCAGCAGTGAGGACAGCTTCGCGAACACCGGGGAGCTGTTTTTT

d_gene: TRBD1
j_gene: TRBJ1-1
abundance: .
v_gene: TRBV28
CDR3aa: CASSFRDRGTEAFF
CDR3nt: TGTGCCAGCAGTTTCCGGGACAGGGGCACTGAAGCTTTCTTT

d_gene: TRBD1
j_gene: TRBJ2-1
abundance: .
v_gene: TRBV12-5
CDR3aa: CASRTGSNEQFF
CDR3nt: TGTGCTAGTAGGACAGGGAGCAATGAGCAGTTCTTC

d_gene: TRBD2
j_gene: TRBJ2-1
abundance: .
v_gene: TRBV6-1
CDR3aa: CASSEFPGLAGREQFF
CDR3nt: TGTGCCAGCAGTGAATTTCCGGGACTAGCGGGACGTGAGCAGTTCTTC

d_gene: .
j_gene: TRBJ1-6
abundance: .
v_gene: TRBV29-1
CDR3aa: CSVEIGNSPLHF
CDR3nt: TGCAGCGTTGAAATAGGCAATTCACCCCTCCACTTT

d_gene: TRBD1
j_gene: TRBJ1-4
abundance: .
v_gene: TRBV5-8
CDR3aa: CASSLRTGGVSPGEKLFF
CDR3nt: TGTGCCAGCAGCCTACGGACAGGGGGCGTGTCCCCGGGGGAAAAACTGTTTTTT

d_gene: TRBD2
j_gene: TRBJ2-5
abundance: .
v_gene: TRBV13
CDR3aa: CASSRQGGRETQYF
CDR3nt: TGTGCCAGCAGCCGCCAGGGCGGGAGAGAGACCCAGTACTTC

d_gene: .
j_gene: TRBJ1-1
abundance: .
v_gene: TRBV28
CDR3aa: CASSYGTPNTEAFF
CDR3nt: TGTGCCAGCAGTTACGGGACACCGAACACTGAAGCTTTCTTT

d_gene: TRBD2
j_gene: TRBJ2-1
abundance: .
v_gene: TRBV7-8
CDR3aa: CASSPHGTSGEQFF
CDR3nt: TGTGCCAGCAGCCCTCACGGGACTAGCGGCGAGCAGTTCTTC